The rows below give T cell receptor beta chains drawn from one sample of a study of PD-1 blockade in classical Hodgkin lymphoma. Clones were sequenced by immunoSEQ multiplex PCR, and TCRdb holds only the in-frame ones, with some missing. Here the sample spans tens of thousands of clones, roughly 91% being singletons. Specimen: peripheral blood mononuclear cells (PBMCs). These receptors all stem from a human donor with classical Hodgkin lymphoma. Both conserved end residues are part of each CDR3. D genes are given only for firm matches. Not all rows give a size; the values are once, few, many and, for expanded clones, a class.

CDR3 protein	CDR3 DNA	J gene	D gene	CDR3 length	clone size	V gene
CASSLELAKNIQYF	TGCGCCAGCAGCTTGGAACTCGCCAAAAACATTCAGTACTTC	TRBJ2-4	.	14	once	TRBV5-1
CASSLTRENQPQHF	TGTGCCAGCAGTTTAACCAGGGAGAATCAGCCCCAGCATTTT	TRBJ1-5	.	14	.	TRBV27
CASSLYAQMGLAVTDTQYF	TGTGCCAGCAGTTTATATGCGCAGATGGGACTAGCGGTCACAGATACGCAGTATTTT	TRBJ2-3	TRBD2	19	.	TRBV28
CASSNLGTETQYF	TGTGCCAGCAGCAACCTTGGGACGGAGACCCAGTACTTC	TRBJ2-5	.	13	.	TRBV5-5
CASSAGGYGYTF	TGTGCCAGTAGTGCAGGGGGCTATGGCTACACCTTC	TRBJ1-2	TRBD1	12	.	TRBV19
CASSYYSYTEAFF	TGTGCCAGCAGTTACTACAGTTACACTGAAGCTTTCTTT	TRBJ1-1	.	13	.	TRBV6-5
CASSATSEGEQFF	TGTGCCAGCAGCGCGACTAGCGAGGGTGAGCAGTTCTTC	TRBJ2-1	TRBD2	13	once	TRBV9
CASSFQGEVTYEQYF	TGTGCCAGCAGCTTCCAGGGAGAGGTGACCTACGAGCAGTACTTC	TRBJ2-7	.	15	once	TRBV5-5
CASSVIARDEQFF	TGTGCCAGCAGTGTAATAGCGCGCGATGAGCAGTTCTTC	TRBJ2-1	.	13	.	TRBV2
CASSGLAGATDTQYF	TGTGCCAGCAGTGGACTAGCGGGAGCTACAGATACGCAGTATTTT	TRBJ2-3	TRBD2	15	.	TRBV6-1
CASTETRNQPQHF	TGTGCCAGCACTGAGACAAGGAATCAGCCCCAGCATTTT	TRBJ1-5	.	13	.	TRBV6-1